A single sample is the source of the 26 T cell receptor beta chains below, sequenced in a study of Ad26.COV2.S vaccination and SARS-CoV-2 variants. Assay: immunoSEQ multiplex PCR; the TCRdb copy retains only in-frame clones and omits some. Among 400,000 to 500,000 clones, over 75% were seen once, and the ten largest hold approximately 4%. Regarding treatment: some 19 received Ad26.COV2.S at low or high dose, single or two shots; 5 received placebo; per-sample allocation not given. Following the first vaccine or placebo injection, samples were taken on day 63. Here the sequenced sample was peripheral blood, taken in a trial of Ad26.COV2.S vaccine versus placebo. These receptors all stem from a person aged 18-60 years who received the Ad26.COV2.S COVID-19 vaccine or a placebo.

The V call is TRBV3-1 (or the pseudogene TRBV3-2), the J call TRBJ1-1; D gene unclear. The CDR3 is 14 residues long. Trimming cost V 0 bases and J 10 bases, with 15 bases left between them. CDR1 is LGHDT and CDR2 is YNNKEL in the germline V gene (reference sequence). CDR3 bases: TGTGCCAGCAGCCAAGATAGGATTAACTCAGGAGCTTTCTTT. This encodes CASSQDRINSGAFF.

About this clone itself: A much bigger clone sits one base away, suggesting this may be a read error. The V call is TRBV28, the J call TRBJ2-7; 9 bases agree with TRBD1. Germline-derived CDR1 and CDR2 are MDHEN and SYDVKM. The CDR3 length is 15 residues. The CDR3 region is CASSFPGQGPYKQYF. CDR3 nucleotides: TGTGCCAGCAGTTTTCCGGGACAGGGCCCCTACAAGCAGTACTTC. The complete variable domain, with remaining parts taken from reference TRBV28 and TRBJ2-7, reads DVKVTQSSRYLVKRTGEKVFLECVQDMDHENMFWYRQDPGLGLRLIYFSYDVKMKEKGDIPEGYSVSREKKERFSLILESASTNQTSMYLCASSFPGQGPYKQYFGPGTRLTVT.

The CDR3 here is CASSPIETYNEQFF. CDR3 in DNA: TGTGCCAGCTCACCAATCGAGACTTACAATGAGCAGTTCTTC. V is TRBV18 and J is TRBJ2-1; no clear D. The CDR3 consists of 14 residues. Germline CDR1 is KGHSH and CDR2 is LQKENI. Trimming shortened V by 2 bases and J by 4 bases, and 9 bases separated the two germline ends.

The J gene is TRBJ2-2, the V gene TRBV7-3; TRBD1 matches at 7 bases. CDR1 and CDR2 from the germline V gene are SGHTA and FQGTGA. The CDR3 sequence is 15 residues long. J gave up 2 bases and V 5 bases, and 5 bases lay outside the gene matches. The CDR3 DNA reads TGTGCCAGCAGCCCCGGGACAGCCAACACCGGGGAGCTGTTTTTT. Its translation is CASSPGTANTGELFF.

The chain uses TRBV7-9 and TRBJ2-7; D not resolved. V was shortened by 5 bases and J by 3 bases, with 11 bases between the two germline ends. The CDR3 length is 13 residues. Germline lookup yields CDR1 SEHNR and CDR2 FQNEAQ (reference sequence). The CDR3 is CASSGRAHYEQYF. The CDR3, as DNA: TGTGCCAGCAGCGGCCGCGCCCACTACGAGCAGTACTTC. The whole variable domain, remainder taken from reference TRBV7-9 and TRBJ2-7, is DTGVSQNPRHKITKRGQNVTFRCDPISEHNRLYWYRQTLGQGPEFLTYFQNEAQLEKSRLLSDRFSAERPKGSFSTLEIQRTEQGDSAMYLCASSGRAHYEQYFGPGTRLTVT.

V and J are TRBV11-1 and TRBJ2-7; 8 bases map to TRBD1. Germline assignment: CDR1 SGHAT and CDR2 FQDESV (reference sequence). CDR3 length: 14 residues. After removal of 7 bases from V and 0 bases from J, the junction contained 5 bases not matched to a gene. The CDR3, as DNA: TGTGCCAGCAAGACAGGGGTCAACTCCTACGAGCAGTACTTC. Translated, it gives CASKTGVNSYEQYF.

This clone was counted at least ten times. The V and J genes are TRBV28 and TRBJ1-2, with D possibly TRBD1 on 6 matching bases. Trimming removed 9 bases from V and 8 bases from J, with 19 bases in between. This CDR3 has 13 amino acids. Germline lookup yields CDR1 MDHEN and CDR2 SYDVKM. DNA of the CDR3: TGTGCCAGAAAGGCAGAGGGGGGCCGGGGCTACACCTTC. As protein: CARKAEGGRGYTF.

The rearrangement links TRBV28 to TRBJ1-5; D is uncertain. With 3 bases removed from V and 1 base from J, the gap between germline ends came to 7 bases. The CDR3 is made up of 14 amino acids. Germline CDR1 is MDHEN and CDR2 is SYDVKM. The CDR3 protein is CASSLGSSNQPQHF. The CDR3 region has the DNA TGTGCCAGCAGTTTGGGCAGCAGCAATCAGCCCCAGCATTTT.

This sequence joins TRBV7-9 and TRBJ2-5; D gene uncertain. Germline V gene data show CDR1 as SEHNR and CDR2 as FQNEAQ (reference sequence). This CDR3 has 13 residues. Trimming took 1 base from V and 2 from J, leaving 5 bases between them. The CDR3 loop reads CASSLERQETQYF. CDR3 DNA: TGTGCCAGCAGCTTAGAACGTCAAGAGACCCAGTACTTC.

The rearrangement uses TRBV5-1 and TRBJ2-6; 9 positions agree with TRBD1. CDR3 length: 18 amino acids. Germline V gene data show CDR1 as SGHRS and CDR2 as YFSETQ. V dropped 4 bases and J dropped 0; count of bases not matched to a gene: 8. The CDR3 loop reads CASSQVTGGFSGANVLTF. The CDR3 DNA reads TGCGCCAGCAGCCAAGTGACAGGGGGGTTCTCTGGGGCCAACGTCCTGACTTTC. Variable domain in full (rest from reference TRBV5-1 and TRBJ2-6): KAGVTQTPRYLIKTRGQQVTLSCSPISGHRSVSWYQQTPGQGLQFLFEYFSETQRNKGNFPGRFSGRQFSNSRSEMNVSTLELGDSALYLCASSQVTGGFSGANVLTFGAGSRLTVL.

The chain joins TRBV10-2 to TRBJ1-4; D unclear. Trimming removed 7 bases at V and 0 bases at J, with 9 bases between. Germline loops: CDR1 WSHSY, CDR2 SAAADI. CDR3 length: 14 residues. The CDR3 region has the DNA TGCGCCAGCATGGCAGATCCAACTAATGAAAAACTGTTTTTT. Its protein is CASMADPTNEKLFF.

The rearrangement joins TRBV29-1 to TRBJ2-1, with D uncertain. This CDR3 comprises 11 residues. Germline V CDR1 and CDR2: SQVTM, ANQGSEA. Trimming left V 4 bases short and J 7 bases short, with 8 bases between. The CDR3 region is CSVVVANEQFF. Here the CDR3 DNA reads TGCAGCGTTGTAGTGGCTAATGAGCAGTTCTTC.

Only a few counts were recorded for this clone. This chain connects TRBV11-3 to TRBJ2-3; 11 nucleotides line up with TRBD2. The CDR3 contains 15 residues. CDR1 SGHNT and CDR2 YENEEA come from the germline V gene. Trimming took 4 bases from V and 5 from J; bases not matched to a gene: 5. This CDR3 is CASSSGLAERDTQYF. In DNA, the CDR3 is TGTGCCAGCAGCTCGGGACTAGCGGAGAGAGATACGCAGTATTTT.

The V call is TRBV9, the J call TRBJ2-1; D gene unclear. CDR1 and CDR2 (germline): SGDLS, YYNGEE. The ends were cut back, 0 bases at V and 2 bases at J, with 9 bases in the middle. CDR3 length: 15 amino acids. CDR3: CASSVESKPYNEQFF. The CDR3 DNA is TGTGCCAGCAGCGTAGAATCTAAGCCCTACAATGAGCAGTTCTTC.

The chain has TRBV19 and TRBJ1-1; D is ambiguous. The ends were cut back, 3 bases at V and 4 bases at J, with 6 bases in the middle. This CDR3 has 12 residues. CDR1 and CDR2 (germline): LNHDA, SQIVND (reference sequence). CDR3 amino acids: CASSIRGTEAFF. In DNA, the CDR3 is TGTGCCAGTAGTATCCGAGGCACTGAAGCTTTCTTT.

The CDR3: CASLQIRQGIVTEAFF. CDR3 bases: TGTGCCAGCTTACAGATTAGACAGGGAATTGTAACTGAAGCTTTCTTT. The chain couples TRBV6-6 to TRBJ1-1, with 7 bases fitting TRBD1. The length of the CDR3 is 16 residues. V lost 8 bases, J lost 5 bases, and 17 bases stayed unmatched. Per germline, CDR1 MNHNY and CDR2 SVGAGI (reference sequence).

The J gene is TRBJ2-7, the V gene TRBV6-5; D is undetermined. CDR1 is MNHEY and CDR2 is SVGAGI in the germline V gene. Trimming took off 7 bases at V and 1 base at J, with 14 bases between the two ends. The CDR3 is made up of 14 amino acids. CDR3 loop: CASIWLGKSYEQYF. The CDR3 bases are TGTGCCAGCATCTGGCTGGGGAAATCCTACGAGCAGTACTTC.

The chain couples TRBV7-2 to TRBJ2-4, with 7 bases aligning to TRBD1. This CDR3 contains 17 residues. CDR1 and CDR2 from the germline V gene are SGHTA and FQGNSA. The ends lost 0 bases at V and 3 bases at J; junction bases unmatched: 8. The CDR3 region has the DNA TGTGCCAGCAGCTTAGCCAGGGGGAGCGCTGGCAAAAACATTCAGTACTTC. Residues: CASSLARGSAGKNIQYF.

To note about this clone: Additional DNA sequences in this sample encode the identical CDR3. The V gene is TRBV20-1, the J gene TRBJ1-3, with D unclear. In germline, CDR1 is DFQATT, CDR2 SNEGSKA (reference sequence). CDR3 length: 13 amino acids. V was shortened by 3 bases and J by 0 bases, with 6 bases between the two germline ends. CDR3: CSASSGSGNTIYF. CDR3 DNA: TGCAGTGCTAGTTCTGGCTCTGGAAACACCATATATTTT.

This clone was observed once. The chain links TRBV4-1 to TRBJ1-2, with 8 nucleotides matching TRBD1. CDR3 length: 14 amino acids. CDR1 is MGHRA, CDR2 YSYEKL, per germline. V was pared by 3 bases and J by 6 bases, with 6 bases of the junction left unmatched. The CDR3 sequence is CASSHRGRGDGYTF. In DNA, the CDR3 is TGCGCCAGCAGCCACAGGGGGCGCGGCGATGGCTACACCTTC.

DNA of the CDR3: TGTGCCAGCTCACTGGACCGGGACGGCACTAACTATGGCTACACCTTC. As protein: CASSLDRDGTNYGYTF. The V and J genes are TRBV18 and TRBJ1-2; perhaps TRBD1 as D (5 bases). V lost 4 bases, J lost 0 bases, and 15 bases lay in between. The germline V gene has CDR1 KGHSH and CDR2 LQKENI. This CDR3 region has 16 residues.

The chain links TRBV11-3 to TRBJ2-5, with D maybe TRBD2 (6 bases). V lost 5 bases and J 2 bases, leaving 18 bases between the germline ends. The CDR3 is 16 amino acids. Germline lookup yields CDR1 SGHNT and CDR2 YENEEA. CDR3 residues: CASSQNRGTPQETQYF. DNA for the CDR3: TGTGCCAGCAGCCAGAACCGCGGGACGCCTCAAGAGACCCAGTACTTC.

This chain uses TRBV19 with TRBJ2-6; no reliable D call. Between the trimmed V and J ends, which lost 7 bases and 0 bases, there was a span of 7 bases. The CDR3 sequence is 14 residues long. Germline V gives CDR1 LNHDA, CDR2 SQIVND (reference sequence). CDR3 residues: CASTRNSGANVLTF. CDR3 nucleotides: TGTGCCAGTACTAGAAACTCTGGGGCCAACGTCCTGACTTTC. Together with reference TRBV19 and TRBJ2-6, the CDR3 gives the full variable domain: DGGITQSPKYLFRKEGQNVTLSCEQNLNHDAMYWYRQDPGQGLRLIYYSQIVNDFQKGDIAEGYSVSREKKESFPLTVTSAQKNPTAFYLCASTRNSGANVLTFGAGSRLTVL.

The CDR3 coding sequence is TGTGCCAGCAGTTTCCCGGGGACTAGCGGGGGGGTTAGCACAGATACGCAGTATTTT. Translating it yields CASSFPGTSGGVSTDTQYF. The chain joins TRBV28 to TRBJ2-3; 16 bases map to TRBD2. This CDR3 spans 19 amino acids. Germline CDR1 is MDHEN and CDR2 is SYDVKM. V trimming: 3 bases; J trimming: 0 bases; junction bases outside the gene matches: 6.

CDR3 loop: CASSGGTGPGEQYF. For the CDR3, the DNA is TGTGCCAGCAGCGGGGGGACAGGCCCGGGGGAGCAGTACTTC. This rearrangement joins TRBV7-8 to TRBJ2-7; 8 bases fit TRBD1. V was pared by 5 bases and J by 7 bases, with 10 bases of the junction left unmatched. The CDR3 covers 14 residues. Germline CDR1 reads SGHVS; CDR2 reads FQNEAQ.

The chain carries TRBV9 and TRBJ2-3, with 7 nucleotides matching TRBD2. Trimming removed 3 bases from V and 5 bases from J; junction bases left unmatched: 6. This CDR3 region has 14 residues. Germline values: CDR1 SGDLS, CDR2 YYNGEE. CDR3 in amino acids: CASSASGGGDTQYF. The CDR3 coding sequence is TGTGCCAGCAGCGCCAGCGGCGGGGGAGATACGCAGTATTTT.